This T cell receptor (beta chain) was sequenced in a study of Ad26.COV2.S vaccination and SARS-CoV-2 variants (dated by TCRdb to the early 2020s). Background for the entire study: Donors in the vaccine arm were drawn from COV1001, a phase I-IIa trial of Ad26.COV2.S in healthy adults that was multicentre, randomized, double-blind and placebo-controlled. Ad26.COV2.S was administered intramuscularly at 5 x 10^10 or 1 x 10^11 viral particles, either as a single shot or as two shots given 56 days apart. A total of 32 samples were included in the TCR-sequenced set, comprising roughly 20 Ad26.COV2.S vaccine recipients, 5 placebo recipients and 8 SARS-CoV-2 convalescent individuals. The specificity and breadth of SARS-CoV-2-reactive T cell receptors after Ad26.COV2.S vaccination were assessed by TCRbeta repertoire sequencing. Participants in the trial were split at random into five groups of five each, receiving low-dose or high-dose Ad26.COV2.S once or twice, or else placebo on both occasions. Investigators did not know the trial group allocation while performing experiments and assessing outcomes.

Counted from cysteine to phenylalanine, this CDR3 has 21 amino acids. Only CDR3 DNA remains: 63 bases, in frame from the first base. CDR1 and CDR2, per the germline V gene, are KGHSH and LQKENI. V is clipped by 3 bases and J by 0 bases, and the sequence between their germline boundaries is 27 bases long. The immunoSEQ Assay was the method used to sequence TCRbeta CDR3 regions. After extraction, genomic DNA underwent amplification by bias-controlled multiplex PCR, followed by high-throughput sequencing. Under the source paper's analysis protocol: Collapsing and filtering of sequences were performed to quantify the absolute abundance of each unique TCRbeta CDR3 region. Usable DNA was measured by amplifying reference genes present in all nucleated cells, and TCRbeta template counts were normalized to that usable DNA to estimate T cell fraction. Repertoire TCRs were annotated as SARS-CoV-2-specific by exact matching of V gene, CDR3 amino acid sequence and J gene to a known reactive TCR set. The reference SARS-CoV-2 TCR set was obtained from MIRA and was filtered for enrichment in COVID-19-positive ImmuneCODE repertoires, whereby public or cross-reactive TCRs were removed. Using the MIRA antigens, annotated TCRs were further analysed by specific ORF or by position within an ORF. Breadth was defined as annotated unique rearrangements over total unique productive rearrangements; depth was the summed frequency of those rearrangements. Two-sided Wilcoxon rank-sum tests were used to compare TCR breadth between groups. Drawn from immuneACCESS, this table holds only the in-frame rearrangements with V and J called that TCRdb kept. Clones are partly lost; checked studies trace under half to an unresolved V gene and leave the rest unexplained. The V and J calls and clone size are taken from that table; D and trimming were inferred from the DNA. Present in this sample are a few hundred thousand clones, about 90% of which were seen just once. In total, the top ten clones hold about 4.1% of the sample.

What the authors observed across the whole study: After vaccination, spike-specific CD8+ and CD4+ T cell responses were reported to show substantial breadth. Ad26.COV2.S recipients had higher spike-specific TCR breadth than placebo recipients (P = 0.0014). It was noted by the authors that total T cell responses may have been underestimated by the TCR breadth and depth analyses. Vaccine and placebo recipients had comparable non-spike TCR breadth, which fits with the vaccine containing only spike. The study lacked the statistical power to compare responses across vaccine doses or regimens.

Sample treatment or condition, as interpreted from the label and publication: roughly 18 received Ad26.COV2.S at low or high dose, single or two shots; 5 received placebo; per-sample allocation not given. For vaccine and placebo recipients, the sequenced repertoires came from samples collected on day 63 after the first injection. Cohort 1b enrolled about two dozen adults aged 18-55 years at a single site in Boston, USA, between 29 July and 7 August 2020. As a vaccine, Ad26.COV2.S was a replication-incompetent adenovirus type 26 vector that expressed a prefusion-stabilized SARS-CoV-2 spike protein derived from the original Wuhan strain. As concerns this clone: Its antigen is currently not known. Per-nucleotide qualities are absent, and no much larger clonotype sits a single base away.

The clonotype was recovered from a person between 18 and 65 years old who received the Ad26.COV2.S COVID-19 vaccine or a placebo. Recombination linked TRBV18 to TRBJ1-5, with TRBD1 perhaps the D gene, on 5 matching bases. This specimen was peripheral blood, taken in a trial of Ad26.COV2.S vaccine versus placebo. CDR3 region: CASSPKPGWARATNSNQPQHF. The bases are TGTGCCAGCTCACCGAAACCAGGGTGGGCAAGGGCAACAAATAGCAATCAGCCCCAGCATTTT. The variable domain in full, with residues beyond the CDR3 obtained from the reference TRBV18 and TRBJ1-5 genes, is NAGVMQNPRHLVRRRGQEARLRCSPMKGHSHVYWYRQLPEEGLKFMVYLQKENIIDESGMPKERFSAEFPKEGPSILRIQQVVRGDSAAYFCASSPKPGWARATNSNQPQHFGDGTRLSIL.